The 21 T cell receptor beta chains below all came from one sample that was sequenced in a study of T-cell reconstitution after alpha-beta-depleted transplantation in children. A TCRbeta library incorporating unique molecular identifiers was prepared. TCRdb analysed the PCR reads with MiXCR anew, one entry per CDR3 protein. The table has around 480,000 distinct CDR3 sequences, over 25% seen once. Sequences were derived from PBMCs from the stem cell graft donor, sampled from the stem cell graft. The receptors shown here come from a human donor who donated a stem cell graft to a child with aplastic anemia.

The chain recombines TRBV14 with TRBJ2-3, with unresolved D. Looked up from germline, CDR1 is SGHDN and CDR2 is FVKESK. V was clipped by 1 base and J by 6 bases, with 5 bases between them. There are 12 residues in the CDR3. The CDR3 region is CASSQGWDTQYF. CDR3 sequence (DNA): TGTGCCAGCAGCCAAGGGTGGGATACGCAGTATTTT.

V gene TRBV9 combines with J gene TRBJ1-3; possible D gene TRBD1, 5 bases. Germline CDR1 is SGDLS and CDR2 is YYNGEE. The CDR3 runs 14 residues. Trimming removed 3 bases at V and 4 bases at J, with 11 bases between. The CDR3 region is CASSGQNSGNTIYF. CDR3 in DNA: TGTGCCAGCAGCGGACAGAATTCCGGAAACACCATATATTTT.

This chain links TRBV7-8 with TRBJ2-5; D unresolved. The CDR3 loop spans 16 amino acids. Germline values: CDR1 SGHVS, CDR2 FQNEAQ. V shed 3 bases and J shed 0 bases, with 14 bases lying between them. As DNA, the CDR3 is TGTGCCAGCAGCTTGAGAAGTGGCACTTACCAAGAGACCCAGTACTTC. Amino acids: CASSLRSGTYQETQYF.

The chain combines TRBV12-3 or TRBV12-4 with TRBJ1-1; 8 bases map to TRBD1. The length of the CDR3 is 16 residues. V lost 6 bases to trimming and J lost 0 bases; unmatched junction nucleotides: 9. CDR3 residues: CASSPRGRTMNTEAFF. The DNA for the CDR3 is TGTGCCAGCAGCCCCAGGGGGCGAACTATGAACACTGAAGCTTTCTTT.

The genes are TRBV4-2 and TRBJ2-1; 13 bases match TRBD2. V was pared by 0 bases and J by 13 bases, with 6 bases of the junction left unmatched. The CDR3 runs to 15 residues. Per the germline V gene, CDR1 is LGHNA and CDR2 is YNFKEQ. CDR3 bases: TGTGCCAGCAGCCAAGATCGTCGGACTAGCGGGAGCCAGTTCTTC. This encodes CASSQDRRTSGSQFF.

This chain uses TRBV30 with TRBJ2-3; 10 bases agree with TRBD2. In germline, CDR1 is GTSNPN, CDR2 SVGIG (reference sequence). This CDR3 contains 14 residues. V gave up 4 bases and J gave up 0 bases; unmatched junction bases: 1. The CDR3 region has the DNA TGTGCCTGGAAGGGACTAGCGAGCACAGATACGCAGTATTTT. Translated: CAWKGLASTDTQYF.

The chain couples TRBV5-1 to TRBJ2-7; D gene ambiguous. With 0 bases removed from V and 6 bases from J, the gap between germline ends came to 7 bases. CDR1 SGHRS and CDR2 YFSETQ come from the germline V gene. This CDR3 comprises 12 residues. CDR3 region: CASSLEGPEQYF. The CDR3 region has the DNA TGCGCCAGCAGCTTGGAAGGGCCCGAGCAGTACTTC. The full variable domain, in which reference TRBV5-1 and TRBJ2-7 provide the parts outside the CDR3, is KAGVTQTPRYLIKTRGQQVTLSCSPISGHRSVSWYQQTPGQGLQFLFEYFSETQRNKGNFPGRFSGRQFSNSRSEMNVSTLELGDSALYLCASSLEGPEQYFGPGTRLTVT.

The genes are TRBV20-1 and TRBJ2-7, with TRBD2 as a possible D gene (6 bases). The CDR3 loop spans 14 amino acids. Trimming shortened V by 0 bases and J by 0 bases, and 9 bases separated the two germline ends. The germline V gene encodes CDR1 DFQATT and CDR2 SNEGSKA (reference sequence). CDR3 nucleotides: TGCAGTGCTAGAGAGGGGGGACTCTCCTACGAGCAGTACTTC. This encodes CSAREGGLSYEQYF.

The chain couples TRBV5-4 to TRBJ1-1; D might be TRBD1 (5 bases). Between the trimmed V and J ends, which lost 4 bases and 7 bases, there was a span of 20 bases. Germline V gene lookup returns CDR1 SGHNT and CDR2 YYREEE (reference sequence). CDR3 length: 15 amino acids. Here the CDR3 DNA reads TGTGCCAGCAGCGGGGCCGGGTACCGGATTGATGAAGCTTTCTTT. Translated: CASSGAGYRIDEAFF.

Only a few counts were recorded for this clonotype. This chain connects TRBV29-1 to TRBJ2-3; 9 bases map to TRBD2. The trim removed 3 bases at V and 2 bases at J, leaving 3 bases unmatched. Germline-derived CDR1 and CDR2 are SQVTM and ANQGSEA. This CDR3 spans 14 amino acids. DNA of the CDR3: TGCAGCGTTGAGGGCGGGAGGGCCACAGATACGCAGTATTTT. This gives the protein CSVEGGRATDTQYF.

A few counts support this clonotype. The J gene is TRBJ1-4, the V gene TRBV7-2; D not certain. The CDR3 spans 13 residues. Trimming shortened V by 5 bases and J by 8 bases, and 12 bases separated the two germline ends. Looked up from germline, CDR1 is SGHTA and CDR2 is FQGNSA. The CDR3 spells CASSRYAEEKLFF. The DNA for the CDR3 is TGTGCCAGCAGCCGTTACGCGGAGGAAAAACTGTTTTTT.

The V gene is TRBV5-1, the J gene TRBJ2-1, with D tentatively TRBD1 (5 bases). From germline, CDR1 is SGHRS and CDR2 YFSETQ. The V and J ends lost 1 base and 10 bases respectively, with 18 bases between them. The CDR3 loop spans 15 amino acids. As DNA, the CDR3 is TGCGCCAGCAGCTTGCGGCTAGATAGGGGTGGGGAGCAGTTCTTC. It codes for CASSLRLDRGGEQFF.

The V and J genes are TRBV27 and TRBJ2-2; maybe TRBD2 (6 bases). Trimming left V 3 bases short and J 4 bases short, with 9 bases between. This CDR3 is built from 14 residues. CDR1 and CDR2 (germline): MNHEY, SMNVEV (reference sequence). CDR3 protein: CASSFTSITGELFF. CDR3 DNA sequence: TGTGCCAGCAGTTTTACTAGCATCACCGGGGAGCTGTTTTTT.

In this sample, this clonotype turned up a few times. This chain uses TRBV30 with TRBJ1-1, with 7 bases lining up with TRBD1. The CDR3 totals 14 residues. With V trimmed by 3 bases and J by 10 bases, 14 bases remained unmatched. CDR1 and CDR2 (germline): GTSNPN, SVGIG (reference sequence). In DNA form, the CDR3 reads TGTGCCTGGAGAAGGGGAGGGGGCCGCCCAGGAGCTTTCTTT. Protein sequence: CAWRRGGGRPGAFF.

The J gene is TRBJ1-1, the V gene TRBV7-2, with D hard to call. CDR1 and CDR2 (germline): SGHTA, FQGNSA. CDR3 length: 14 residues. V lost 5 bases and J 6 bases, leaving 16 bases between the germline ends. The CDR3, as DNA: TGTGCCAGCAGCCCCCTAGGGAGTAGCGCTGAAGCTTTCTTT. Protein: CASSPLGSSAEAFF. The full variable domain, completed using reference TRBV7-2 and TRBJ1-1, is GAGVSQSPSNKVTEKGKDVELRCDPISGHTALYWYRQSLGQGLEFLIYFQGNSAPDKSGLPSDRFSAERTGGSVSTLTIQRTQQEDSAVYLCASSPLGSSAEAFFGQGTRLTVV.

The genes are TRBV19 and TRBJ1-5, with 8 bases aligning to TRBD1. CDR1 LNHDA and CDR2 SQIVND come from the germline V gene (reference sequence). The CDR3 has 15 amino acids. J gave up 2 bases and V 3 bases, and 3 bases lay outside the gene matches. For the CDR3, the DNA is TGTGCCAGTAGTATGGGGGACAGGCGCAATCAGCCCCAGCATTTT. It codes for CASSMGDRRNQPQHF.

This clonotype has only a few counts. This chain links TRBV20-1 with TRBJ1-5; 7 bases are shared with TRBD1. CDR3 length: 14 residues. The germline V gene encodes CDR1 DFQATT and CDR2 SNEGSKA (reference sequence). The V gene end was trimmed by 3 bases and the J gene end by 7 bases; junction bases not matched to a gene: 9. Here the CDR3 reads CSASDGGGWQPQHF. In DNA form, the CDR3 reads TGCAGTGCTAGCGACGGAGGGGGCTGGCAGCCCCAGCATTTT.

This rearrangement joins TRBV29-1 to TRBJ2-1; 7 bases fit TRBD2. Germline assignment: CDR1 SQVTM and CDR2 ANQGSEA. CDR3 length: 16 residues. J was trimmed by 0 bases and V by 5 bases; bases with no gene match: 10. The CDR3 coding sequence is TGCAGCGTTCCCTCTATAGCGGGTCGCTCCTACAATGAGCAGTTCTTC. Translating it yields CSVPSIAGRSYNEQFF.

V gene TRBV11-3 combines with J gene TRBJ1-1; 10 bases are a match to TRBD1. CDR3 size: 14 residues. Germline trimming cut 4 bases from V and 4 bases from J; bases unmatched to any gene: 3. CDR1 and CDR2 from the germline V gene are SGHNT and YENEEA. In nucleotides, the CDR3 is TGTGCCAGCAGCTCCGACAGGGGGCCCACTGAAGCTTTCTTT. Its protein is CASSSDRGPTEAFF.

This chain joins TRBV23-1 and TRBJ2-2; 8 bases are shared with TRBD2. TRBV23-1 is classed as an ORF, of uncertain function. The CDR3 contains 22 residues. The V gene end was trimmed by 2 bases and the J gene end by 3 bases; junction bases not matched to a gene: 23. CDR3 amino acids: CASSQPEPRQKREKGYTGELFF. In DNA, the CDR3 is TGCGCCAGCAGTCAACCCGAACCCCGGCAAAAGCGGGAGAAGGGTTACACCGGGGAGCTGTTTTTT.

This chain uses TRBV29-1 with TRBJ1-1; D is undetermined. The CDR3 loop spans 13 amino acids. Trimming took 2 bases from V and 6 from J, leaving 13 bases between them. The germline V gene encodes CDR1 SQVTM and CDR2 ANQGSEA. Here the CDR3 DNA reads TGCAGCGTTGAATCGGAGACTTCATCTGAAGCTTTCTTT. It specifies CSVESETSSEAFF.